The 10 T cell receptor beta chains in this list originate from one sample, sequenced in a study of T cell changes during pregnancy in multiple sclerosis. Libraries were prepared by immunoSEQ multiplex PCR; TCRdb keeps only in-frame clonotypes and omits some of them. The sample holds tens of thousands of clones; roughly 90% are singletons and the top ten take 1.4%. The sequencing used peripheral blood, collected in the third trimester of pregnancy. The receptors derive from a female donor with multiple sclerosis, enrolled in a pregnancy study.

The CDR3 reads CASEAGGYNEQFF. As DNA, the CDR3 is TGTGCCAGCGAGGCAGGGGGCTACAATGAGCAGTTCTTC. This chain links TRBV2 with TRBJ2-1; 7 positions agree with TRBD1. Trimming took 8 bases from V and 3 from J; bases not matched to a gene: 4. The CDR3 loop spans 13 amino acids. Germline V CDR1 and CDR2: SNHLY, FYNNEI.

The CDR3 sequence is CASSVGTAGGNEQFF. The CDR3 bases are TGTGCCAGCAGCGTGGGGACAGCTGGGGGCAATGAGCAGTTCTTC. This chain uses TRBV5-4 with TRBJ2-1, with 7 bases matching TRBD1. J was trimmed by 6 bases and V by 4 bases; bases with no gene match: 10. The CDR3 runs 15 residues. Germline V gene sequence: CDR1 SGHNT, CDR2 YYREEE (reference sequence).

V and J are TRBV7-9 and TRBJ2-7; 8 positions agree with TRBD1. V gave up 5 bases and J gave up 1 base; unmatched junction bases: 4. Germline CDR1 reads SEHNR; CDR2 reads FQNEAQ (reference sequence). This CDR3 region has 14 residues. The CDR3: CASSPGTGSYEQYF. The CDR3 DNA follows: TGTGCCAGCAGCCCCGGGACAGGTTCCTACGAGCAGTACTTC.

Here the CDR3 reads CASSPATGSYEQYF. The CDR3 coding sequence is TGTGCCAGCAGCCCTGCGACAGGCTCCTACGAGCAGTACTTC. V usage is TRBV27 and J usage is TRBJ2-7; TRBD1 might be the D (6 bases). This CDR3 comprises 14 residues. The germline V and J ends were trimmed by 6 bases and 0 bases, with 12 bases remaining between them. Germline CDR1 and CDR2: MNHEY and SMNVEV (reference sequence).

In this sample, this clone turned up a few times. This chain links TRBV30 with TRBJ1-2; D not certain. The CDR3 sequence is 13 residues long. Trimming removed 2 bases from V and 2 bases from J, with 9 bases in between. The germline V gene encodes CDR1 GTSNPN and CDR2 SVGIG (reference sequence). CDR3 bases: TGTGCCTGGAGTTGGGCGGGAAACTATGGCTACACCTTC. This codes for CAWSWAGNYGYTF.

The chain uses TRBV6-6 and TRBJ2-5; 8 bases line up with TRBD2. J lost 5 bases, V lost 6 bases, and 11 bases had no gene match. Germline-derived CDR1 and CDR2 are MNHNY and SVGAGI (reference sequence). The CDR3 runs 15 residues. The CDR3 region has the DNA TGTGCCAGCAGCCGACTAGCGCTCGGGTGGGAGACCCAGTACTTC. It encodes CASSRLALGWETQYF.

The chain combines TRBV13 with TRBJ2-7, with TRBD1 matching over 8 bases. V gave up 5 bases and J gave up 3 bases; unmatched junction bases: 9. Germline-derived CDR1 and CDR2 are PRHDT and FYEKMQ (reference sequence). CDR3 size: 15 residues. CDR3 residues: CASSPLGTGIYEQYF. Here the CDR3 DNA reads TGTGCCAGCAGCCCTCTAGGGACAGGAATCTACGAGCAGTACTTC.

The chain links TRBV27 to TRBJ2-7, with 8 positions matching TRBD2. Germline V lookup: CDR1 MNHEY, CDR2 SMNVEV (reference sequence). V lost 6 bases to trimming and J lost 0 bases; unmatched junction nucleotides: 10. The CDR3 covers 16 residues. CDR3 protein: CASSRETSAASYEQYF. CDR3 DNA: TGTGCCAGCAGCCGAGAGACTAGCGCGGCCTCCTACGAGCAGTACTTC.

The rearrangement joins TRBV30 to TRBJ2-1; D is possibly TRBD1 (5 bases). Germline V CDR1 and CDR2: GTSNPN, SVGIG (reference sequence). V lost 1 base to trimming and J lost 4 bases, with 8 bases between them. CDR3 length: 13 residues. The CDR3 loop reads CAWSEDSYNEQFF. In DNA, the CDR3 is TGTGCCTGGAGTGAAGACAGTTACAATGAGCAGTTCTTC.

This clone was detected only once. The V and J genes are TRBV9 and TRBJ2-2, with 9 bases fitting TRBD1. From germline, CDR1 is SGDLS and CDR2 YYNGEE. The CDR3 has 16 amino acids. Unmatched junction bases numbered 6, after V lost 2 bases and J lost 4 bases. CDR3 amino acids: CASSVSTGGATGELFF. CDR3 in DNA: TGTGCCAGCAGCGTGTCGACAGGGGGAGCCACCGGGGAGCTGTTTTTT.